Listed below are T cell receptor beta chains from one sample, sequenced in a study of blood T cells in healthy people across ages. TCRdb itself ran the 5' RACE reads through MiXCR, one entry per CDR3 protein. The table has 1.8 million or so distinct CDR3 sequences, roughly two fifths seen once. Material for sequencing was blood. These receptors came from a human donor in good health. The CDR3 runs from the conserved cysteine through the conserved F or W. Fields, in order: CDR3 protein, CDR3 DNA, clone size, V gene, D gene, J gene. A D gene is named only where the DNA matches it firmly. Part of the rows lack a size; the others show once, few, many or a class for expanded clones.

CDR3: CSADYRGRGETQYF
DNA: TGCAGTGCTGATTACAGGGGGCGCGGGGAGACCCAGTACTTC
size: few
V: TRBV20-1
D: TRBD1
J: TRBJ2-5

CDR3: CSVHLGISGANVLTF
DNA: TGCAGCGTTCACCTTGGAATCTCTGGGGCCAACGTCCTGACTTTC
size: few
V: TRBV29-1
D: .
J: TRBJ2-6

CDR3: CSASRLPFNEQFF
DNA: TGCAGTGCTAGCCGACTGCCCTTCAATGAGCAGTTCTTC
size: few
V: TRBV20-1
D: .
J: TRBJ2-1

CDR3: CASSLGRGQGYSNQPQHF
DNA: TGTGCCAGCAGTTTGGGTCGAGGACAGGGATATAGCAATCAGCCCCAGCATTTT
size: .
V: TRBV12-3/TRBV12-4
D: TRBD1
J: TRBJ1-5

CDR3: CACSVVGRTQETQYF
DNA: TGTGCCTGCAGCGTAGTCGGACGGACCCAAGAGACCCAGTACTTC
size: .
V: TRBV9
D: .
J: TRBJ2-5

CDR3: CSARDLRGPYNSPLHF
DNA: TGCAGTGCTAGAGACCTTCGGGGACCCTATAATTCGCCCCTCCACTTT
size: few
V: TRBV20-1
D: .
J: TRBJ1-6

CDR3: CASSLESWGGAYNSPLHF
DNA: TGTGCCAGCAGTTTAGAATCGTGGGGGGGAGCCTATAATTCACCCCTCCACTTT
size: .
V: TRBV27
D: .
J: TRBJ1-6

CDR3: CASSPRLGDGYTF
DNA: TGTGCCAGCTCACCACGTCTCGGTGATGGCTACACCTTC
size: .
V: TRBV18
D: .
J: TRBJ1-2

CDR3: CSARVRDRNYEQYF
DNA: TGCAGTGCTAGAGTTCGGGACAGAAACTACGAGCAGTACTTC
size: few
V: TRBV20-1
D: TRBD1
J: TRBJ2-7

CDR3: CASSLWGTGESHNEQFF
DNA: TGTGCCAGCAGCTTGTGGGGAACAGGGGAGTCGCACAATGAGCAGTTCTTC
size: .
V: TRBV13
D: TRBD1
J: TRBJ2-1